The rows below give T cell receptor beta chains drawn from one sample of a study of Graves' ophthalmopathy and Graves' hyperthyroidism. MiXCR was run by TCRdb on the multiplex PCR reads, yielding one entry per CDR3 protein. The sample gives over a million distinct CDR3 sequences, about 38% of which show up once; 8.5% to 14% is in the top ten. The sequencing sample was made of peripheral blood or thyroid tissue (not recorded which). Receptors originate from an adult man with Graves' hyperthyroidism. CDR3s include the opening cysteine and the closing phenylalanine or tryptophan. A D gene is named only where the DNA matches it firmly. The listing skips clone size in some rows; elsewhere it reads once, few, many or a size class.

size,J,V,D,DNA,CDR3
-,TRBJ2-2,TRBV5-6,-,TGTGCCAGCAGCTTTCACCGCGCGGCTAACACCGGGGAGCTGTTTTTT,CASSFHRAANTGELFF
-,TRBJ2-2,TRBV6-6,-,TGTGCCAGCAGTCAATCGACATCGAACACCGGGGAGCTGTTTTTT,CASSQSTSNTGELFF
many,TRBJ1-3,TRBV10-3,-,TGTGCCACCGTCTCTGGAAACACCATATATTTT,CATVSGNTIYF
few,TRBJ2-5,TRBV19,-,TGTGCCTGGAACCGTTTTGCGGGTGTAGAGACCCAGTACTTC,CAWNRFAGVETQYF
-,TRBJ2-7,TRBV24-1,-,TGTGCTACTTTCGACAGCTACGAGCAGTACTTC,CATFDSYEQYF
-,TRBJ2-5,TRBV7-7,-,TGTGCCAGCAGCTTAACAGAGGAGGCGGAAGAGACCCAGTACTTC,CASSLTEEAEETQYF
-,TRBJ2-5,TRBV7-6,-,TGTGCCAGCAGCCCCCCGGCGGGGAGGCCGACCCAGTACTTC,CASSPPAGRPTQYF
-,TRBJ1-5,TRBV30,TRBD1,TGTGCCTGGACCACAGGGGGCGCGGGTCAGCCCCAGCATTTT,CAWTTGGAGQPQHF
-,TRBJ2-5,TRBV10-3,TRBD2,TGTGCCACCTCTATTAGCGGGGCGGAGACCCAGTACTTC,CATSISGAETQYF
many,TRBJ2-7,TRBV7-2,-,TGTGCCAGCAGCTTATGGAGGGGCTACGAGCAGTACTTC,CASSLWRGYEQYF
-,TRBJ1-2,TRBV2,TRBD1,TGTGCCAGCAGTGAGGACAGGGGAGGCTACACCTTC,CASSEDRGGYTF
many,TRBJ2-7,TRBV7-9,-,TGTGCCAGCAGCTTAGCGCGACCCCTCGAAGCACCCGAGCAGTACTTC,CASSLARPLEAPEQYF
-,TRBJ1-3,TRBV15,-,TGTGCCACCAGCAGAGGGGGCAGGGGCAACTCTGGAAACACCATATATTTT,CATSRGGRGNSGNTIYF
-,TRBJ1-4,TRBV5-1,TRBD1,TGCGCCAGCAGCTTACAGGGGTATAATGAAAAACTGTTTTTT,CASSLQGYNEKLFF
many,TRBJ1-2,TRBV29-1,TRBD1,TGCAGCGGCGGACAGGCCGAGAGCTACACCTTC,CSGGQAESYTF
-,TRBJ2-7,TRBV6-1,-,TGTGCCAGCAGTACAGGGATTATGACCTACGAGCAGTACTTC,CASSTGIMTYEQYF
few,TRBJ1-2,TRBV6-2/TRBV6-3,-,TGTGCCAGCAGTTACTCGCGGGACTGGATAAATGGCTACACCTTC,CASSYSRDWINGYTF
few,TRBJ2-5,TRBV12-3/TRBV12-4,-,TGTGCCAGCAGTACTACAGGGATTCCTAACCCTTACAATCAGCCCCAGTACTTC,CASSTTGIPNPYNQPQYF
-,TRBJ1-6,TRBV11-2,TRBD1,TGTGCCAGCTTAGGTGGGACAGGGGGTTATAATTCACCCCTCCACTTT,CASLGGTGGYNSPLHF
many,TRBJ1-5,TRBV20-1,-,TGCAGTGCTAGAGATCCGGGCAGGACAAATCAGCCCCAGCATTTT,CSARDPGRTNQPQHF
many,TRBJ2-5,TRBV7-8,-,TGTGCCAGCAGCTTAGCTAGGGGAGAGACCCAGTACTTC,CASSLARGETQYF
-,TRBJ2-7,TRBV5-6,-,TGTGCCAGCAGCTTGTTATTACGGACAGAGGACTACGAGCAGTACTTC,CASSLLLRTEDYEQYF
many,TRBJ1-1,TRBV7-8,-,TGTGCCAGCAGCGGGGGCGGGGGGCGATTCGCTGAAGCTTTCTTT,CASSGGGGRFAEAFF
-,TRBJ1-4,TRBV7-2,TRBD1,TGTGCCAGCAGCCCGACAGGGACGACCGAAAAACTGTTTTTT,CASSPTGTTEKLFF
few,TRBJ2-7,TRBV5-1,-,TGCGCCAGCAAGCGATCAACTCTAGGCACAGGCTACGAGCAGTACTTC,CASKRSTLGTGYEQYF
many,TRBJ1-5,TRBV7-6,-,TGTGCCAGCAGCTTAGCCGCCAGCGGGTCAGGGCTAAATCAGCCCCAGCATTTT,CASSLAASGSGLNQPQHF
many,TRBJ2-5,TRBV25-1,TRBD2,TGTGCCAGCAAGGGACCGGGATTAGCGGGAGATTCCTCCCAAGAGACCCAGTACTTC,CASKGPGLAGDSSQETQYF
once,TRBJ1-1,TRBV15,-,TGTGCCACCAGAACGCTTAACACTGAAGCTTTCTTT,CATRTLNTEAFF
few,TRBJ2-6,TRBV5-1,-,TGCGCCAGCAAACCCGGGGCCGGGTCTGGGGCCAACGTCCTGACTTTC,CASKPGAGSGANVLTF
-,TRBJ1-6,TRBV10-3,-,TGTGCCATCAGTGAATTCGTGACGGGAAATTCACCCCTCCACTTT,CAISEFVTGNSPLHF
many,TRBJ1-2,TRBV4-3,-,TGCGCCAGCAGCCAAGAAAGCATAGATAACTATGGCTACACCTTC,CASSQESIDNYGYTF
-,TRBJ2-7,TRBV12-3/TRBV12-4,TRBD1,TGTGCCAGCAGTTTATTCGGACAGGGATCCTACGAGCAGTACTTC,CASSLFGQGSYEQYF
many,TRBJ2-7,TRBV6-5,-,TGTGCCAGCAGGAAGGGACTGATCTCCTACGAGCAGTACTTC,CASRKGLISYEQYF
-,TRBJ2-7,TRBV7-9,TRBD1,TGTGCCAGCAGCTTCACCCCCGGACAGGGCGGCTACGAGCAGTACTTC,CASSFTPGQGGYEQYF
many,TRBJ1-2,TRBV19,TRBD1,TGTGCCAGTAACGAGGACAGGGGAAGCTATGGCTACACCTTC,CASNEDRGSYGYTF
-,TRBJ2-5,TRBV2,-,TGTGCCGGCAGCGCGATGGAGACCCAGTACTTC,CAGSAMETQYF
-,TRBJ1-5,TRBV4-1,-,TGCGCCAGCAGCCCAACATCAAAAAGCAATCAGCCCCAGCATTTT,CASSPTSKSNQPQHF
many,TRBJ1-5,TRBV20-1,-,TGCAGTGCCTTCAGACCGATCGGGGATCAGCCCCAGCATTTT,CSAFRPIGDQPQHF
many,TRBJ1-6,TRBV28,-,TGTGCCAGCGCATCAAGGGTCTTACCCCTCCACTTT,CASASRVLPLHF
-,TRBJ1-5,TRBV6-2/TRBV6-3,TRBD1,TGTGCCAGCAGTCGACCACAGGGGACTCGAATGCGGAGTCAGCCCCAGCATTTT,CASSRPQGTRMRSQPQHF
-,TRBJ1-4,TRBV14,-,TGTGCCAGCAGCCAAGGAGGGGGTATCAATGAAAAACTGTTTTTT,CASSQGGGINEKLFF
many,TRBJ2-7,TRBV7-9,TRBD1,TGTGCCAGCAGCAACCCGGGACAGGGGGCCCACGAGCAGTACTTC,CASSNPGQGAHEQYF
-,TRBJ2-5,TRBV12-3/TRBV12-4,-,TGTGCCAGCAGCGGGACACCGTCCGGGACCCAGTACTTC,CASSGTPSGTQYF
-,TRBJ2-5,TRBV2,TRBD2,TGTGCCAGCGGACTAGTGGCGGAGACCCAGTACTTC,CASGLVAETQYF
few,TRBJ2-6,TRBV6-5,-,TGTGCCAGCAGGGAACTGGCGGCCACTGGGGCCAACGTCCTGACTTTC,CASRELAATGANVLTF
-,TRBJ2-1,TRBV10-3,-,TGTGCCATCGGACAGACTGACAATGAGCAGTTCTTC,CAIGQTDNEQFF